This TCR beta chain was sequenced for a study of patients and donors after allogeneic stem cell transplantation. One entry per CDR3 protein, called by TCRdb with MiXCR from the RT-PCR reads. The profile shows roughly 960,000 distinct CDR3 sequences, more than 15% of them singletons. There are a few counts of this clonotype. The CDR3 loop spans 13 amino acids. V lost 3 bases, J lost 7 bases, and 3 bases stayed unmatched. Germline V lookup: CDR1 LGHNA, CDR2 YSLEER. The chain joins TRBV4-3 to TRBJ2-3, with 8 bases matching TRBD2. The TCR sequence derives from a human donor who was either an allogeneic HSCT recipient or a stem cell or donor lymphocyte infusion donor (not recorded which). It is not recorded whose cells these are; they may come from a transplant donor. The sample was blood, either unsorted or a sorted T cell fraction (not recorded which). The CDR3 bases are TGCGCCAGCAGCCAGGGCGGGGGGCATACGCAGTATTTT. As protein: CASSQGGGHTQYF.